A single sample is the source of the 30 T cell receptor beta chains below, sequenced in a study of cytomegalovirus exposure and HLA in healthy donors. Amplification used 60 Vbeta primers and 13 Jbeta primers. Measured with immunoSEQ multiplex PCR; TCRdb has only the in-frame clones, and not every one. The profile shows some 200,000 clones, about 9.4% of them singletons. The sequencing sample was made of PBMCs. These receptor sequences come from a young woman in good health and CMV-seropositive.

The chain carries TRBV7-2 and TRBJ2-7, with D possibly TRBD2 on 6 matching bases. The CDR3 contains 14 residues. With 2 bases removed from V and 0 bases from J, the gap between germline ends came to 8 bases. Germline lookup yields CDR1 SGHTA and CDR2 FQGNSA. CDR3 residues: CASSLREASYEQYF. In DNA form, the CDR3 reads TGTGCCAGCAGCTTAAGGGAGGCCTCCTACGAGCAGTACTTC.

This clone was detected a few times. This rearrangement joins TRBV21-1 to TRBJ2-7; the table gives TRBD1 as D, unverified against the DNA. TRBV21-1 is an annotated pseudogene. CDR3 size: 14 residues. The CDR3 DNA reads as TGTGCCAGCAGCAGCTCTCGAGGGGGCGACGAGCAGTACTTC. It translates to CASSSSRGGDEQYF.

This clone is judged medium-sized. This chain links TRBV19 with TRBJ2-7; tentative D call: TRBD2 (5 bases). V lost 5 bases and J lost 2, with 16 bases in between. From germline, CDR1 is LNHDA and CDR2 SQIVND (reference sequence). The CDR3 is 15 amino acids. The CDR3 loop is CASSPLDTRTYEQYF. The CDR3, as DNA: TGTGCCAGTAGTCCGCTCGACACTAGAACCTACGAGCAGTACTTC.

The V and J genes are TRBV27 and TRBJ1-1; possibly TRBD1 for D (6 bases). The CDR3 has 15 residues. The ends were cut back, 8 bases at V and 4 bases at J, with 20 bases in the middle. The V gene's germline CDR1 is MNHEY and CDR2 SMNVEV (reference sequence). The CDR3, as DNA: TGTGCCAGCCATTCCGGGGGGCAGATAAGCACTGAAGCTTTCTTT. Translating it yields CASHSGGQISTEAFF.

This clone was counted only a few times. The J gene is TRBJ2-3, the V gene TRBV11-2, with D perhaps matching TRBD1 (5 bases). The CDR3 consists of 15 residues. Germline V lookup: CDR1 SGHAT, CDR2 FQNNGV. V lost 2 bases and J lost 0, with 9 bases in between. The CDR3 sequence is CASSLLGASTDTQYF. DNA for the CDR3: TGTGCCAGCAGCTTATTAGGGGCGAGCACAGATACGCAGTATTTT. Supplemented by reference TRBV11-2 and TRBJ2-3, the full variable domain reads EAGVAQSPRYKIIEKRQSVAFWCNPISGHATLYWYQQILGQGPKLLIQFQNNGVVDDSQLPKDRFSAERLKGVDSTLKIQPAKLEDSAVYLCASSLLGASTDTQYFGPGTRLTVL.

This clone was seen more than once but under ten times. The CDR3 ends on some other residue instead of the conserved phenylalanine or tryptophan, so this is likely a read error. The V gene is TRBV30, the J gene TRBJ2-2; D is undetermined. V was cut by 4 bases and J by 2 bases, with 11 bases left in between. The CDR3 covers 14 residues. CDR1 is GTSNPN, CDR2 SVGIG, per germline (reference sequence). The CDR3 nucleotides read TGTGCCTGGACCCTTAATGTTAACACCGGGGAGCTGTTTGTT. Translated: CAWTLNVNTGELFV.

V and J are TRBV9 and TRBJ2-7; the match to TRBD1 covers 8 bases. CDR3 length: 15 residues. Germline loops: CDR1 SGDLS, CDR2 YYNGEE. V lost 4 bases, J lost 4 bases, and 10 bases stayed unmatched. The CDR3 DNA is TGTGCCAGCAGCCCTCGTCAGGGGGCCTTTTACGAGCAGTACTTC. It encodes CASSPRQGAFYEQYF.

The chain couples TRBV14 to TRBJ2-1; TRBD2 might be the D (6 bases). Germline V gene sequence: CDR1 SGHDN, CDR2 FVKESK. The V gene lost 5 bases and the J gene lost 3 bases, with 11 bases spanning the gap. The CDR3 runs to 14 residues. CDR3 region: CASSSSGLYNEQFF. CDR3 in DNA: TGTGCCAGCAGCTCCAGCGGGCTCTACAATGAGCAGTTCTTC.

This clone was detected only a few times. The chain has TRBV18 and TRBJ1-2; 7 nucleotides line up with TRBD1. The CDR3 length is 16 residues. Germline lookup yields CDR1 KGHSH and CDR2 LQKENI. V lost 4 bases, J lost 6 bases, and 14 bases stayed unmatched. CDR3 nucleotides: TGTGCCAGCTCACTGTTCACAGGGGTGGTATCGGATGGCTACACCTTC. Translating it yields CASSLFTGVVSDGYTF.

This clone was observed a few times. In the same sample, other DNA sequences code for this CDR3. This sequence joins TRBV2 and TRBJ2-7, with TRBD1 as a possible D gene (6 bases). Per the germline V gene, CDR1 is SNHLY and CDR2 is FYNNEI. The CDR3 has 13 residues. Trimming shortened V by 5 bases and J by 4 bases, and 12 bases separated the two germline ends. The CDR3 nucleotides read TGTGCCAGCAGTCGAACAGGGCCGTACGAGCAGTACTTC. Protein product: CASSRTGPYEQYF.

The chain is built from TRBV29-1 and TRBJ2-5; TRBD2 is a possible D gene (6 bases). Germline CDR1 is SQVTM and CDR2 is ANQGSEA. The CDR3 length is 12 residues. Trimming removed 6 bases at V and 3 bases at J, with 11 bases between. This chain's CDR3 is CSVRPSEETQYF. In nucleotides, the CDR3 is TGCAGCGTGAGGCCTAGCGAAGAGACCCAGTACTTC.

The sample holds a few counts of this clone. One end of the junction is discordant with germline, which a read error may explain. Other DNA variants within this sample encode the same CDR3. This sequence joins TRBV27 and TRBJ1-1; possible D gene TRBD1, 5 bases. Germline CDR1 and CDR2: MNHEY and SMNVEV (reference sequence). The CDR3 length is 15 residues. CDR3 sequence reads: CASSLSRTLNTEAFF. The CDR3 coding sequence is TGCGCCAGCAGTTTATCCAGGACACTGAACACTGAAGCTTTCTTT.

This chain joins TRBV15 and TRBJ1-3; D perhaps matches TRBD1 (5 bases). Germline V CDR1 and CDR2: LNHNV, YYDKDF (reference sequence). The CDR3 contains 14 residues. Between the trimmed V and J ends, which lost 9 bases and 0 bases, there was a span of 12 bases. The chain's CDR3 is CATMVGGSGNTIYF. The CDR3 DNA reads TGTGCCACGATGGTGGGGGGCTCTGGAAACACCATATATTTT.

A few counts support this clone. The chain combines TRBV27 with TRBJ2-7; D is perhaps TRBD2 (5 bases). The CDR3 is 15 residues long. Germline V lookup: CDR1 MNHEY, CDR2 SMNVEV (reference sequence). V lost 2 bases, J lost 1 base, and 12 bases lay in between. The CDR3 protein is CASSLGLLPSYEQYF. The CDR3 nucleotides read TGTGCCAGCAGTTTAGGACTCCTTCCTTCCTACGAGCAGTACTTC.

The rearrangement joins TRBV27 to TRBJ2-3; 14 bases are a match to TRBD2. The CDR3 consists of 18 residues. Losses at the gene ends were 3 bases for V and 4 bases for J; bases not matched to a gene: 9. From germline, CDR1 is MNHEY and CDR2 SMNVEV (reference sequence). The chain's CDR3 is CASSFPSRLAGGPDTQYF. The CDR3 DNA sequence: TGTGCCAGCAGTTTTCCGAGCAGACTAGCGGGAGGGCCAGATACGCAGTATTTT.

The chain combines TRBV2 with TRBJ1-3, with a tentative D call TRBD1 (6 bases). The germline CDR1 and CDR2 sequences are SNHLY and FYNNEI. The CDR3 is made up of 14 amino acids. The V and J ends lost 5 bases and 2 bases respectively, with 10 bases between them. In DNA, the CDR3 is TGTGCCAGCAGTCGGGGGGCTCCTGGAAACACCATATATTTT. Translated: CASSRGAPGNTIYF.

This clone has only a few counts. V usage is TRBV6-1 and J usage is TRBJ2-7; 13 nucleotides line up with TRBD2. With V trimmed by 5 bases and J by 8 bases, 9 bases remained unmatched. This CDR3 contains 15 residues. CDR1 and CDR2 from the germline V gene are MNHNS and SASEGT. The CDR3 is CASSQGLAGKGQQYF. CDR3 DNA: TGTGCCAGCAGTCAGGGACTAGCGGGGAAGGGTCAGCAGTACTTC.

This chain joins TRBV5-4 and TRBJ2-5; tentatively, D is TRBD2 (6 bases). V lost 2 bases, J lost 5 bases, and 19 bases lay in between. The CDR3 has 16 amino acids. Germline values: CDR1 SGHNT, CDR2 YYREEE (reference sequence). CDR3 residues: CASSLEAERARETQYF. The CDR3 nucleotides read TGTGCCAGCAGCTTAGAGGCCGAGCGGGCTAGGGAGACCCAGTACTTC.

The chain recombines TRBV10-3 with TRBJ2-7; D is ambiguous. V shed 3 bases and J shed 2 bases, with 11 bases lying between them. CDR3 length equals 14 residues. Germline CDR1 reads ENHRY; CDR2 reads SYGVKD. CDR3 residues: CAISDFGSTYEQYF. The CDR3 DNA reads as TGTGCCATCAGTGATTTCGGGTCAACCTACGAGCAGTACTTC.

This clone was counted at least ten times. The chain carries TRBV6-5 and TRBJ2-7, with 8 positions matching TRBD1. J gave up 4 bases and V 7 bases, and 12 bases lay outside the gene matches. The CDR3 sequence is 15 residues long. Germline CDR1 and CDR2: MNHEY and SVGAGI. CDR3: CASNFSRTGKYEQYF. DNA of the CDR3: TGTGCCAGCAATTTCTCCCGGACAGGGAAATACGAGCAGTACTTC.

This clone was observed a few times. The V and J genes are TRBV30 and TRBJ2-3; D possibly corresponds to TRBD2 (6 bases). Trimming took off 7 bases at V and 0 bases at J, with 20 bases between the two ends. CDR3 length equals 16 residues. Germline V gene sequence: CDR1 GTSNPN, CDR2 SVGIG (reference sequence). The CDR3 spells CASGAGPTSSTDTQYF. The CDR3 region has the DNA TGTGCCTCCGGGGCGGGACCTACCTCTAGCACAGATACGCAGTATTTT.

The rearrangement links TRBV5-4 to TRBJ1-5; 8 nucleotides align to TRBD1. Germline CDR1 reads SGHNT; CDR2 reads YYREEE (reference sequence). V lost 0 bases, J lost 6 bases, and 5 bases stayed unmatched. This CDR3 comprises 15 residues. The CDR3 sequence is CASSLGGQGIQPQHF. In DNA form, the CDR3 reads TGTGCCAGCAGCTTGGGAGGACAGGGAATTCAGCCCCAGCATTTT. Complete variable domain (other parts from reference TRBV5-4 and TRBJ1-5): ETGVTQSPTHLIKTRGQQVTLRCSSQSGHNTVSWYQQALGQGPQFIFQYYREEENGRGNFPPRFSGLQFPNYSSELNVNALELDDSALYLCASSLGGQGIQPQHFGDGTRLSIL.

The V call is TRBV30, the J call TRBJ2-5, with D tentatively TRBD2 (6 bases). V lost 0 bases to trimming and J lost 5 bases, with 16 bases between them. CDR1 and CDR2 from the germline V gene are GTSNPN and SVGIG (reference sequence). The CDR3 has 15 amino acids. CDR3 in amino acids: CAWSVIGAGRETQYF. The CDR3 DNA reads TGTGCCTGGAGTGTCATAGGGGCAGGGAGGGAGACCCAGTACTTC.

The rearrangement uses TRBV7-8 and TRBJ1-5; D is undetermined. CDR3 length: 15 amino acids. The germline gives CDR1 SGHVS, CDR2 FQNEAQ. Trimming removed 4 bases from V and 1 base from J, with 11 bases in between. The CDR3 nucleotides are TGTGCCAGCAGCTACTCGTCAGGAAGCAATCAGCCCCAGCATTTT. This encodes CASSYSSGSNQPQHF.

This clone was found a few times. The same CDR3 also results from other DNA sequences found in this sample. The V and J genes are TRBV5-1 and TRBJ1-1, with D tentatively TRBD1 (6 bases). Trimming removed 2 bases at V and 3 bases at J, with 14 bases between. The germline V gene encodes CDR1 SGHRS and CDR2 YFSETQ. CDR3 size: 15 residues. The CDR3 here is CASSFETGGYTEAFF. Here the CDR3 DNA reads TGCGCCAGCAGCTTCGAGACAGGTGGTTACACTGAAGCTTTCTTT. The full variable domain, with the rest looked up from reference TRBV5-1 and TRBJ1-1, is KAGVTQTPRYLIKTRGQQVTLSCSPISGHRSVSWYQQTPGQGLQFLFEYFSETQRNKGNFPGRFSGRQFSNSRSEMNVSTLELGDSALYLCASSFETGGYTEAFFGQGTRLTVV.

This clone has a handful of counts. Here the CDR3 reads CASSSTGGENIQYF. CDR3 sequence (DNA): TGCGCCAGCAGCTCGACAGGGGGGGAAAACATTCAGTACTTC. The gene calls are TRBV5-1 and TRBJ2-4; the match to TRBD1 covers 9 bases. V lost 3 bases, J lost 5 bases, and 3 bases stayed unmatched. Germline CDR1 SGHRS, CDR2 YFSETQ. The CDR3 consists of 14 residues.

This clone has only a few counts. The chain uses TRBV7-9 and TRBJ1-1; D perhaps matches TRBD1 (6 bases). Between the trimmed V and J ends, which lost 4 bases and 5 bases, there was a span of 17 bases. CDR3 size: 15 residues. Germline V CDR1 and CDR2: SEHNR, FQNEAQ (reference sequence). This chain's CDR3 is CASSSHRAGRTEAFF. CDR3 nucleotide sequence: TGTGCCAGCAGCTCCCACAGGGCAGGCAGGACTGAAGCTTTCTTT.

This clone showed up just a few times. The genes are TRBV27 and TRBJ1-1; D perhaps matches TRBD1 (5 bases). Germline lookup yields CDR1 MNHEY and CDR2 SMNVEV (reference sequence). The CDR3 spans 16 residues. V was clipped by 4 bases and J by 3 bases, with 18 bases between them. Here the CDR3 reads CASSWGGIQTDTEAFF. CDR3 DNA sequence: TGTGCCAGCAGTTGGGGGGGGATCCAGACGGACACTGAAGCTTTCTTT.

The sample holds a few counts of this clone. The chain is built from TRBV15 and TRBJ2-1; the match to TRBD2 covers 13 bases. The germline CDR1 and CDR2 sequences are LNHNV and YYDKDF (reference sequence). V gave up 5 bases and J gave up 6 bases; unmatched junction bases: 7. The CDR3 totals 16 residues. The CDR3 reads CATSALGLAGVNEQFF. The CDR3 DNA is TGTGCCACCAGCGCCCTCGGACTAGCGGGAGTCAATGAGCAGTTCTTC.

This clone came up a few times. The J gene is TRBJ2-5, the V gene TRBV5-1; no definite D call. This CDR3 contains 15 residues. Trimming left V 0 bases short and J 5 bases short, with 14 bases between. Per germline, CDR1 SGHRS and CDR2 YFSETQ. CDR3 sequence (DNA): TGCGCCAGCAGCTTGGCTAGAGGCACTGAGGAGACCCAGTACTTC. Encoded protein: CASSLARGTEETQYF.